What follows is one T cell receptor (beta chain) and its context. Its specificity is not known. The sample originates from a study of glioma-infiltrating T cells. Whole-study context: Glioblastomas were WHO grade IV, sampled at first diagnosis; low-grade were grade II. Findings of the study overall: Non-neoplastic patients had below-expected tissue-blood divergence, while all gliomas exceeded expectation. Patients with low tissue-blood divergence carried a signature set of shared blood CDR3 motifs.

This CDR3 spans 16 amino acids. Germline CDR1 MDHEN, CDR2 SYDVKM. The ends were cut back, 5 bases at V and 0 bases at J, with 16 bases in the middle. Using RNA template, CDR3s of TCR alpha and beta were amplified with iRepertoire arm-PCR. Tissue mRNA or PBMC total RNA, roughly 90-400 ng, went into one-step reverse transcription and amplification. TCRdb re-called the multiplex PCR reads through MiXCR, storing one row per CDR3 protein. The data hold about 400,000 distinct CDR3 sequences, with roughly 41% observed a single time. The chain has TRBV28 and TRBJ1-1; D not resolved. Sequencing used glioma tissue, nonneoplastic brain tissue, or PBMCs (not recorded which). The sequence was obtained from a human donor with low-grade glioma or glioblastoma, undergoing nonglioma brain surgery, or in good health (not recorded which). The CDR3: CASSNPRSYMNTEAFF. As DNA, the CDR3 is TGTGCCAGCAGTAATCCACGTTCTTACATGAACACTGAAGCTTTCTTT. Full variable domain (remainder filled in from reference TRBV28 and TRBJ1-1): DVKVTQSSRYLVKRTGEKVFLECVQDMDHENMFWYRQDPGLGLRLIYFSYDVKMKEKGDIPEGYSVSREKKERFSLILESASTNQTSMYLCASSNPRSYMNTEAFFGQGTRLTVV.